This entry is about one TCR beta chain. Measured with immunoSEQ multiplex PCR; TCRdb has only the in-frame clones, and not every one. The table includes fewer than 20,000 clones, around 74% detected once. CDR3 length equals 13 residues. Between the trimmed V and J ends, which lost 1 base and 5 bases, there was a span of 9 bases. From germline, CDR1 is SGHVS and CDR2 FNYEAQ. This entry comes from a study of OX40 agonist ivuxolimab in advanced cancers. The sequence derives from an adult with an advanced solid tumor such as melanoma, head and neck, liver or kidney cancer. The sample consisted of CD4+ or CD8+ T cells sorted from blood, taken in a trial of the OX40 agonist ivuxolimab. The J gene is TRBJ2-7, the V gene TRBV7-6; tentatively, D is TRBD2 (5 bases). CDR3 nucleotide sequence: TGTGCCAGCAGCTTAGGAGGGATCGACGAGCAGTACTTC. It translates to CASSLGGIDEQYF.